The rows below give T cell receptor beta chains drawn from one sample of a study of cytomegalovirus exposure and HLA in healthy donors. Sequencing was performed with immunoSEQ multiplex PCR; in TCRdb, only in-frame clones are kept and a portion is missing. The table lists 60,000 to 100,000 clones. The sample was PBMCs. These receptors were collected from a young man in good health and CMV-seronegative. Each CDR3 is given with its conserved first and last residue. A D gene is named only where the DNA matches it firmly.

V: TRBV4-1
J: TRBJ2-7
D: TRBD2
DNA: TGCGCCAGCAGCCTCATGACTAGCGGGAGAGTTTACTACGAGCAGTACTTC
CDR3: CASSLMTSGRVYYEQYF

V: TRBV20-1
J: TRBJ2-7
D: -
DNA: TGCAGTGCTAAAGGGGCCTACGAGCAGTACTTC
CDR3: CSAKGAYEQYF

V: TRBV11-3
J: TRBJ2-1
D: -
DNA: TGTGCCAGCAACCCGAACACCCCCGGGAACAATGAGCAGTTCTTC
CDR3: CASNPNTPGNNEQFF

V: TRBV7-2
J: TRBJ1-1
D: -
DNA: TGTGCCAGCAGCGCACAGAGGAACACTGAAGCTTTCTTT
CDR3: CASSAQRNTEAFF

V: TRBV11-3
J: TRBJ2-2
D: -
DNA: TGTGCCAGCAGCTTAGATTGGCCAGGGGCGAACACCGGGGAGCTGTTTTTT
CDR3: CASSLDWPGANTGELFF

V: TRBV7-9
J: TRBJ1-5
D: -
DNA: TGTGCCAGCAGCTTAGCAGGCGGAGGCAATCAGCCCCAGCATTTT
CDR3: CASSLAGGGNQPQHF

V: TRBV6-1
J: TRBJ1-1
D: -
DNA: TGTGCCAGCAGTGAAGAACCTTATAGCACTGAAGCTTTCTTT
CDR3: CASSEEPYSTEAFF

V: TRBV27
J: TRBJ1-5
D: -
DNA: TGTGCCAGCAGGGATCGCGGGGGCCTCAATCAGCCCCAGCATTTT
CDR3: CASRDRGGLNQPQHF

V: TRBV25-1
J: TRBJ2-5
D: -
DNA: TGTGCCAGCAGTGAAGACCCCAGGGAGACCCAGTACTTC
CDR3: CASSEDPRETQYF

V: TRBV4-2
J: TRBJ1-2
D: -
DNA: TGTGCCAGCAGCCCAAGGCTCCAGCAGGGGTTGGGTGGCTACACCTTC
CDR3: CASSPRLQQGLGGYTF

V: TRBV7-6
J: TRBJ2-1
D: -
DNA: TGTGCCAGCAGCCGACAGGACTCCTACAATGAGCAGTTCTTC
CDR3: CASSRQDSYNEQFF

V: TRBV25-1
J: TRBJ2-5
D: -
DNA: TGTGCCAGCCAGGAGGTAGAGACCCAGTACTTC
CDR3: CASQEVETQYF

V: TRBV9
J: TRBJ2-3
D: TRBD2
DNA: TGTGCCAGCAGCGTAGAGACTAGCGGTTCAGATACGCAGTATTTT
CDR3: CASSVETSGSDTQYF

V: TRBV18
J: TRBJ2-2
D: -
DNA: TGTGCCAGCTCACCACGGGAGACCACCGGGGAGCTGTTTTTT
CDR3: CASSPRETTGELFF

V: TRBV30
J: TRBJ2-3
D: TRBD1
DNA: TGTGCCTGGAGTGAAGGGGGCCGGTCCCCAGATACGCAGTATTTT
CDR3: CAWSEGGRSPDTQYF

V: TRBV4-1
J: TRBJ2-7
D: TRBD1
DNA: TGCGCCAGCAGCCCAAGACAGGGCATCGGGTACGAGCAGTACTTC
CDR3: CASSPRQGIGYEQYF

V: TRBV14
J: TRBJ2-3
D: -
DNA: TGTGCCAGCAGCCTCGGGACTAGCACAGATACGCAGTATTTT
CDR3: CASSLGTSTDTQYF

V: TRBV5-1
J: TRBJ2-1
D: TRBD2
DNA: TGCGCCAGCAGCTTGCGGATGTCTAGCGGGGGTAGGGCCTACAATGAGCAGTTCTTC
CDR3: CASSLRMSSGGRAYNEQFF

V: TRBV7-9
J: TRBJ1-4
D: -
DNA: TGTGCCAGCAGCTTAGAGTTAGGGGCGACTAATGAAAAACTGTTTTTT
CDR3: CASSLELGATNEKLFF

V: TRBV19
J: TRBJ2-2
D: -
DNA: TGTGCCAGTAGTATAGATCCCGCCCGGGCCGGGGAGCTGTTTTTT
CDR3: CASSIDPARAGELFF

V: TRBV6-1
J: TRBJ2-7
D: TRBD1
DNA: TGTGCCAGCACGTTGGCAGGGGGCTCCTACGAGCAGTACTTC
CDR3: CASTLAGGSYEQYF

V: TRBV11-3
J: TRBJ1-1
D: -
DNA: TGTGCCAGCAGCTTAGGGGGCAGGGGAGACACTGAAGCTTTCTTT
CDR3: CASSLGGRGDTEAFF

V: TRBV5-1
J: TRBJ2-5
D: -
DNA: TGCGCCAGCAGCTTCGGGGAGAGCAGAGAGACCCAGTACTTC
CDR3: CASSFGESRETQYF

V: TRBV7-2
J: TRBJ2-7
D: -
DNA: TGTGCCAGCAGCTTACAGGTGGTCTCCTACGAGCAGTACTTC
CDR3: CASSLQVVSYEQYF

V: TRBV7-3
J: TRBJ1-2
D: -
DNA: TGTGCCAGCGGCGAGACGAGAGAGGGAGGCTACACCTTC
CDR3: CASGETREGGYTF

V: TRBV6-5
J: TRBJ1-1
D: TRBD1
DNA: TGTGCCAGCCAAGGGACAGGGGGGAAGAACACTGAAGCTTTCTTT
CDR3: CASQGTGGKNTEAFF

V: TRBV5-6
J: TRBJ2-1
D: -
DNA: TGTGCCAGCAGCTTTGACAGGTTCAATGAGCAGTTCTTC
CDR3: CASSFDRFNEQFF

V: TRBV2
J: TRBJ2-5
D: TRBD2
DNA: TGTGCCAGCAGTGGGTCGCTAGCGGGAGGAGAGACCCAGTACTTC
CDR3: CASSGSLAGGETQYF

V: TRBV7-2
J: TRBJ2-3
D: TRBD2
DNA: TGTGCCAGCAGCTCCCTAGCGGGAATGAGTTTAGATACGCAGTATTTT
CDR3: CASSSLAGMSLDTQYF

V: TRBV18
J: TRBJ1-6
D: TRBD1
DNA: TGTGCCAGCTCACCCAGACAGGGGGCGTCGGATTCACCCCTCCACTTT
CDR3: CASSPRQGASDSPLHF

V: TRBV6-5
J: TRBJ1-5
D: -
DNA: TGTGCCAGCAGTAACCGACACATAGGGGAGCCCCAGCATTTT
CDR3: CASSNRHIGEPQHF

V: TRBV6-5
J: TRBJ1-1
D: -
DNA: TGTGCCAGCAGTTACTCGGCCCGGGGTACGACTGAAGCTTTCTTT
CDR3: CASSYSARGTTEAFF

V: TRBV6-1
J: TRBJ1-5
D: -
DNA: TGTGCCAGCAGAGGTGAGGAGCAGCCCCAGCATTTT
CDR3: CASRGEEQPQHF

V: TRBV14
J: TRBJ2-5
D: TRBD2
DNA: TGTGCCAGCAGCCAAGAGTCGGGGGGGGAGACCCAGTACTTC
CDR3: CASSQESGGETQYF

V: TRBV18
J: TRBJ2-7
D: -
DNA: TGCGCCAGCTCACCATGGGGGCGCTCCCACGAGCAGTACTTC
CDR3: CASSPWGRSHEQYF

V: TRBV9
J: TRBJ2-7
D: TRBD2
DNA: TGTGCCAGCAGCGTTAGCGGGAGGGGGCCCTACGAGCAGTACTTC
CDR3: CASSVSGRGPYEQYF